The rows below give T cell receptor beta chains drawn from one sample of a study of blood T cell repertoires in COVID-19. TCRdb's copy holds only in-frame clones and misses some; the assay was immunoSEQ multiplex PCR. The table includes over 20,000 clones, about 89% detected once. The sample comprised peripheral blood. These receptors were obtained from a man between 65 and 85 years old with active COVID-19. Both conserved end residues are part of each CDR3. A D gene is named only where the DNA matches it firmly. Clone size, where shown, is once, few, many, or a class for clones that have expanded.

len,v_gene,d_gene,abundance,j_gene,CDR3nt,CDR3aa
11,TRBV3-1/TRBV3-2,.,once,TRBJ2-1,TGTGCCAGCAGCCAGCGGGATGAGCAGTTCTTC,CASSQRDEQFF
14,TRBV7-9,.,.,TRBJ1-2,TGTGCCAGCAGCTTAGAAGGACTTAACTATGGCTACACCTTC,CASSLEGLNYGYTF
15,TRBV7-2,.,.,TRBJ2-1,TGTGCCAGCAGCCCTAAGCGCCCCGGGAGCTATGAGCAGTTCTTC,CASSPKRPGSYEQFF
15,TRBV5-1,.,.,TRBJ2-3,TGCGCCAGCAGCTTGGACCGGGGGAGCACAGATACGCAGTATTTT,CASSLDRGSTDTQYF
16,TRBV11-2,.,.,TRBJ2-1,TGTGCCAGCAGCTCGGTAGGGAAGGGGGCCTACAATGAGCAGTTCTTC,CASSSVGKGAYNEQFF
16,TRBV7-2,TRBD2,.,TRBJ2-1,TGTGCCAGCAGCTTAAGAGCGGGAGCTGCCTACAATGAGCAGTTCTTC,CASSLRAGAAYNEQFF
15,TRBV10-3,TRBD2,.,TRBJ2-3,TGTGCCATCGGGACTAGCGGATCCCGCACAGATACGCAGTATTTT,CAIGTSGSRTDTQYF
14,TRBV25-1,TRBD2,.,TRBJ2-7,TGTGCCAGCTTAAGCGGGAGGGAGGCCTACGAGCAGTACTTC,CASLSGREAYEQYF
14,TRBV2,TRBD2,.,TRBJ2-2,TGTGCCAGCAGTGGGCGGGAGGGCGCCGGGGAGCTGTTTTTT,CASSGREGAGELFF
15,TRBV14,.,.,TRBJ2-7,TGTGCCAGCAGCCAAGAAGTGGCCAGGGGCTACGAGCAGTACTTC,CASSQEVARGYEQYF
15,TRBV6-6,.,.,TRBJ1-4,TGTGCCAGCACCCCACTCGGGGCAACTAATGAAAAACTGTTTTTT,CASTPLGATNEKLFF
15,TRBV5-1,TRBD1,.,TRBJ1-1,TGCGCCAGCAGCTTGGCGGGACAGTCAGACACTGAAGCTTTCTTT,CASSLAGQSDTEAFF
14,TRBV5-5,.,.,TRBJ1-5,TGTGCCAGCAGCTTCGGGAATAGCAATCAGCCCCAGCATTTT,CASSFGNSNQPQHF
14,TRBV7-9,.,.,TRBJ2-5,TGTGCCAGCAGCTTATTCGGTGGCGGAGAGACCCAGTACTTC,CASSLFGGGETQYF
13,TRBV7-6,.,.,TRBJ2-1,TGTGCCAGCAGCTTAGGTTTCAGGAATGAGCAGTTCTTC,CASSLGFRNEQFF
15,TRBV7-8,.,.,TRBJ2-2,TGTGCCAGCAGCTTAAGACTACTAGCTACCGGGGAGCTGTTTTTT,CASSLRLLATGELFF
15,TRBV19,TRBD1,.,TRBJ2-7,TGTGCCAGTAGTTGGGGACAGGCTTTCTCCTACGAGCAGTACTTC,CASSWGQAFSYEQYF
14,TRBV27,.,once,TRBJ2-7,TGTGCCAGCAGTCCTGGGACCAGGGGCAGGGAGCAGTACTTC,CASSPGTRGREQYF
13,TRBV18,.,.,TRBJ2-5,TGTGCCAGCTCAAGACAGCACCAAGAGACCCAGTACTTC,CASSRQHQETQYF
14,TRBV9,.,.,TRBJ1-4,TGTGCCAGCAGTCCGGGGGGGCCTAATGAAAAACTGTTTTTT,CASSPGGPNEKLFF
12,TRBV12-3/TRBV12-4,.,.,TRBJ1-1,TGTGCCAGCAGTCAGGAGAACACTGAAGCTTTCTTT,CASSQENTEAFF
16,TRBV27,TRBD2,few,TRBJ2-1,TGTGCCAGCAGTTCAATAGCGGGGGGGCCGTTTAATGAGCAGTTCTTC,CASSSIAGGPFNEQFF
16,TRBV6-5,.,.,TRBJ2-1,TGTGCCAGCAGTTACTCGAGAACTAGCCGAGGCAATGAGCAGTTCTTC,CASSYSRTSRGNEQFF
15,TRBV19,TRBD1,few,TRBJ1-5,TGTGCCAGTAGTATCTCAAGGACAGGCGCTCAGCCCCAGCATTTT,CASSISRTGAQPQHF
15,TRBV19,.,.,TRBJ1-5,TGTGCCAGTAGTATTTCCGGTACAGGGAATCAGCCCCAGCATTTT,CASSISGTGNQPQHF
14,TRBV19,.,.,TRBJ2-7,TGTGCCTCCGCCAGTTGGGGCAATTCCTACGAGCAGTACTTC,CASASWGNSYEQYF
14,TRBV2,TRBD2,.,TRBJ2-1,TGTGCCAGCGGAAGCGGGAGCTCCTACAATGAGCAGTTCTTC,CASGSGSSYNEQFF
15,TRBV3-1/TRBV3-2,.,.,TRBJ2-1,TGTGCCAGCAGCTCCACCGGTCGGTTTTACAATGAGCAGTTCTTC,CASSSTGRFYNEQFF
17,TRBV2,.,.,TRBJ1-5,TGTGCCAGCAGTGAGGGGGCAGGGGCTGCGAGCAATCAGCCCCAGCATTTT,CASSEGAGAASNQPQHF
14,TRBV6-5,TRBD2,once,TRBJ2-1,TGTGCCAGCAGTCGGGCGGGACTAGTTAATGAGCAGTTCTTC,CASSRAGLVNEQFF